Listed here are 17 T cell receptor beta chains from one sample, sequenced in a study of T cells expressing NK-cell markers. Each CDR3 protein gets one entry in TCRdb, which reprocessed the 5' RACE reads and gives no DNA. This sample's table reports 350,000 to 450,000 distinct CDR3 sequences. What was sequenced was blood T cells: a sorted CD56 or NKG2C T cell subset, CD4+ or CD8+ T cells, or bulk PBMC T cells (not recorded which). These receptors came from a man between 18 and 69 years old in good health.

The chain links TRBV6-1 to TRBJ1-6; no DNA is available, so the TRBD1 call from TCRdb remains unchecked. In germline, CDR1 is MNHNS, CDR2 SASEGT. This CDR3 has 14 residues. CDR3 loop: CASRPGTGFAPLHF.

V gene TRBV18 combines with J gene TRBJ2-5; TCRdb's D gene call, TRBD2, goes unchecked for lack of DNA. The CDR3 covers 14 residues. The germline gives CDR1 KGHSH, CDR2 LQKENI. The CDR3 region is CASSPVQGLETQYF.

The chain combines TRBV27 with TRBJ2-7; TCRdb returns TRBD1, unconfirmable since there is no DNA. The CDR3 loop spans 15 amino acids. The V gene's germline CDR1 is MNHEY and CDR2 SMNVEV (reference sequence). The chain's CDR3 is CASRGLRDPSYEQYF.

The chain couples TRBV9 to TRBJ2-1; TCRdb gives TRBD1 as the D gene, but with no DNA this cannot be confirmed. Germline V lookup: CDR1 SGDLS, CDR2 YYNGEE. The CDR3 consists of 15 residues. This CDR3 reads CASSVAGTTYNEQFF.

This chain uses TRBV24-1 with TRBJ1-5. In germline, CDR1 is KGHDR, CDR2 SFDVKD. The CDR3 has 14 residues. The chain's CDR3 is CATSDFRSNQPQHF.

V and J are TRBV27 and TRBJ2-7; TCRdb's assignment of TRBD1 cannot be checked, as there is no DNA. The CDR3 is 15 residues long. From germline, CDR1 is MNHEY and CDR2 SMNVEV (reference sequence). CDR3 sequence: CASSEIGQARYEQYF.

The chain recombines TRBV5-1 with TRBJ2-1; TCRdb names TRBD1, which stays unverified in the absence of DNA. Germline V CDR1 and CDR2: SGHRS, YFSETQ. CDR3 length: 15 residues. CDR3 in amino acids: CASAVSPTGVWEQFF.

The chain has TRBV6-5 and TRBJ2-2; TCRdb's D call, TRBD1, is unchecked because there is no DNA. The CDR3 is 14 amino acids. Germline V lookup: CDR1 MNHEY, CDR2 SVGAGI. CDR3 loop: CASSYLPGTGELFF.

This CDR3 reads CATSPRGNEQFF. The chain combines TRBV24-1 with TRBJ2-1; TCRdb selects TRBD1, and the lack of DNA leaves this call unchecked. This CDR3 has 12 residues. The germline V gene encodes CDR1 KGHDR and CDR2 SFDVKD.

The chain carries TRBV11-2 and TRBJ2-7; TCRdb's D call of TRBD2 is untestable without DNA. CDR3 length: 14 amino acids. CDR1 and CDR2 (germline): SGHAT, FQNNGV. CDR3 sequence: CASSAMPPPYEQYF.

The chain carries TRBV11-1 and TRBJ2-1; as DNA is missing, the TRBD1 call by TCRdb cannot be tested. Germline V gene data show CDR1 as SGHAT and CDR2 as FQDESV (reference sequence). CDR3 size: 18 residues. CDR3: CASSLVLTGTGIHNEQFF.

The rearrangement joins TRBV5-6 to TRBJ2-4; TCRdb's D call, TRBD2, is unchecked because there is no DNA. In germline, CDR1 is SGHDT, CDR2 YYEEEE. The CDR3 is 19 residues long. CDR3 amino acids: CASSFWTSGGAFGKNIQYF.

The V gene is TRBV20-1, the J gene TRBJ2-3. Germline V lookup: CDR1 DFQATT, CDR2 SNEGSKA (reference sequence). This CDR3 has 13 amino acids. CDR3 protein: CSAITLEADTQYF.

The V gene is TRBV15, the J gene TRBJ1-2. CDR3 length: 15 amino acids. The germline CDR1 and CDR2 sequences are LNHNV and YYDKDF (reference sequence). The chain's CDR3 is CATSREVLTNYGYTF.

The chain recombines TRBV12-3 or TRBV12-4 with TRBJ2-1; TCRdb proposes TRBD1, but this gene call is untestable without DNA. CDR3 size: 15 residues. This chain's CDR3 is CASSFRTGSYNEQFF.

This chain links TRBV10-3 with TRBJ1-2. Germline CDR1 ENHRY, CDR2 SYGVKD. This CDR3 comprises 12 residues. The CDR3 reads CAIRGTNYGYTF.

The rearrangement uses TRBV9 and TRBJ2-1; TCRdb's assignment of TRBD1 cannot be checked, as there is no DNA. CDR1 is SGDLS, CDR2 YYNGEE, per germline. The CDR3 spans 16 residues. CDR3 sequence: CASSVGRVRAYNEQFF.